The 3 T cell receptor beta chains given below trace back to one sample, sequenced in a study of regulatory dendritic cells for organ transplantation. These receptors have no known antigen. Sequencing was performed with immunoSEQ multiplex PCR; in TCRdb, only in-frame clones are kept and a portion is missing. The table includes some 10,000 clones, 50% to 70% detected once. Sorted T cells were CFSE-labeled and cultured four to five days with allogeneic regulatory or mature dendritic cells at 1:10. The sample taken for sequencing was naive CD4+ T cells from blood cultured with dendritic cells. The subset denotes: CD45RA+ naive T cells. The receptors were sampled from a human donor in good health.

The chain has TRBV28 and TRBJ1-4; 8 bases are a match to TRBD1. The CDR3 extends over 15 amino acids. V trimming: 1 base; J trimming: 7 bases; junction bases outside the gene matches: 5. Germline V CDR1 and CDR2: MDHEN, SYDVKM. CDR3 sequence (DNA): TGTGCCAGCAGTTTATTCGTGACAGGGGCTGAAAAACTGTTTTTT. Translated, it gives CASSLFVTGAEKLFF.

This clone was seen once. V gene TRBV6-1 combines with J gene TRBJ2-5; perhaps TRBD2 as D (6 bases). The CDR3 totals 17 residues. Trimming removed 3 bases from V and 5 bases from J, with 22 bases in between. The V gene's germline CDR1 is MNHNS and CDR2 SASEGT. This CDR3 is CASSDGISGDPRETQYF. The CDR3 region has the DNA TGTGCCAGCAGTGATGGGATTTCGGGGGACCCTCGGGAGACCCAGTACTTC.

This clone was observed a handful of times. The chain recombines TRBV7-6 with TRBJ2-5; TRBD2 aligns across 13 bases. The CDR3 is made up of 16 amino acids. With V trimmed by 0 bases and J by 7 bases, 5 bases remained unmatched. In germline, CDR1 is SGHVS, CDR2 FNYEAQ. The CDR3 coding sequence is TGTGCCAGCAGCTTAGCGCAGACTAGCGGGGGGTTGACCCAGTACTTC. Encoded protein: CASSLAQTSGGLTQYF.